This is a list of T cell receptor beta chains from one sample in a study of T-cell memory formation after mild COVID-19. MiXCR was run by TCRdb on the 5' RACE reads, yielding one entry per CDR3 protein. The table shows about 290,000 distinct CDR3 sequences, with less than 20% occurring only once. The specimen sequenced was PBMCs or a T cell subset sorted from them (not recorded which). The receptors come from a man aged 18 to 30 who had mild COVID-19 (a few samples of this study predate the infection). Cell type and time point are not known. CDR3s include the opening cysteine and the closing phenylalanine or tryptophan. Each record gives: CDR3 protein, CDR3 DNA, V gene, clone size, D gene, J gene. The D gene is left open where the match is weak. Clone size appears in some rows only: once, few, many, or a class for an expanded clone.

CDR3: CASSAVGGQETQYF; DNA: TGTGCCAGCAGCGCCGTGGGGGGACAAGAGACCCAGTACTTC; V: TRBV9; size: few; D: .; J: TRBJ2-5
CDR3: CASSQDPAPLHF; DNA: TGCGCCAGCAGCCAAGATCCTGCACCCCTCCACTTT; V: TRBV4-3; size: .; D: .; J: TRBJ1-6
CDR3: CASSWTGNTEDFF; DNA: TGTGCCAGCAGTTGGACAGGGAACACTGAAGATTTCTTT; V: TRBV7-9; size: .; D: TRBD1; J: TRBJ1-1
CDR3: CASSRTDTSGNTIYF; DNA: TGTGCCAGCAGTAGGACGGACACCTCTGGAAACACCATATATTTT; V: TRBV6-5; size: .; D: .; J: TRBJ1-3
CDR3: CASSSAPGTSDEQFF; DNA: TGCGCCAGCAGCTCGGCGCCCGGGACCTCTGATGAGCAGTTCTTC; V: TRBV5-1; size: .; D: .; J: TRBJ2-1
CDR3: CSADRGETQYF; DNA: TGCAGTGCCGACAGGGGAGAGACCCAGTACTTC; V: TRBV20-1; size: .; D: TRBD1; J: TRBJ2-5
CDR3: CSVEGRATDTQYF; DNA: TGCAGCGTTGAGGGCAGGGCCACAGATACGCAGTATTTT; V: TRBV29-1; size: many; D: .; J: TRBJ2-3
CDR3: CSGQDRGAHDSPLHF; DNA: TGCAGTGGCCAAGACAGGGGCGCCCACGATTCACCCCTCCACTTT; V: TRBV20-1; size: .; D: TRBD1; J: TRBJ1-6
CDR3: CASSNPSPYEDTQYF; DNA: TGCGCCAGCAGCAACCCTTCCCCTTACGAAGATACGCAGTATTTT; V: TRBV5-1; size: few; D: .; J: TRBJ2-3
CDR3: CASSQERGVAGQTQYF; DNA: TGCGCCAGCAGCCAAGAGCGGGGGGTAGCTGGGCAGACGCAGTATTTT; V: TRBV4-3; size: many; D: TRBD2; J: TRBJ2-3
CDR3: CASSLPEDRNLAGANVLTF; DNA: TGTGCCAGCAGCCTCCCCGAGGACAGGAATCTCGCTGGGGCCAACGTCCTGACTTTC; V: TRBV5-4; size: once; D: TRBD1; J: TRBJ2-6
CDR3: CASSYRDSGANVLTF; DNA: TGTGCCAGCAGTTACCGGGATTCTGGGGCCAACGTCCTGACTTTC; V: TRBV6-5; size: few; D: .; J: TRBJ2-6
CDR3: CASSLRQGTANQPQHF; DNA: TGTGCCAGCAGCCTAAGACAGGGCACGGCCAATCAGCCCCAGCATTTT; V: TRBV7-8; size: .; D: TRBD1; J: TRBJ1-5
CDR3: CSALIAHTGELFF; DNA: TGCAGCGCCCTGATAGCTCACACCGGGGAGCTGTTTTTT; V: TRBV29-1; size: .; D: .; J: TRBJ2-2
CDR3: CSVVPFLLHF; DNA: TGCAGCGTTGTTCCTTTCCTCCTCCACTTT; V: TRBV29-1; size: few; D: .; J: TRBJ1-6
CDR3: CASSLPAGGEQFF; DNA: TGTGCCAGCAGCTTGCCAGCGGGGGGTGAGCAGTTCTTC; V: TRBV5-6; size: few; D: TRBD2; J: TRBJ2-1
CDR3: CSVSPGNTEAFF; DNA: TGCAGCGTTAGCCCTGGGAACACTGAAGCTTTCTTT; V: TRBV29-1; size: .; D: .; J: TRBJ1-1
CDR3: CAWSVKGPEQYF; DNA: TGTGCCTGGAGTGTAAAAGGGCCCGAGCAGTACTTC; V: TRBV30; size: .; D: .; J: TRBJ2-7
CDR3: CASSYGTGGGGEQFF; DNA: TGTGCCAGCAGTTACGGGACAGGAGGTGGTGGTGAGCAGTTCTTC; V: TRBV6-5; size: many; D: TRBD1; J: TRBJ2-1
CDR3: CASREDGTYGYTF; DNA: TGTGCCAGCAGAGAGGACGGAACCTATGGCTACACCTTC; V: TRBV12-3/TRBV12-4; size: .; D: .; J: TRBJ1-2
CDR3: CASSLEQYEQYF; DNA: TGTGCCAGCAGCTTAGAACAGTACGAGCAGTACTTC; V: TRBV7-9; size: .; D: .; J: TRBJ2-7
CDR3: CASSAAARLAPNQPQHF; DNA: TGTGCCAGCAGTGCCGCCGCCCGCCTTGCGCCCAATCAGCCCCAGCATTTT; V: TRBV28; size: .; D: .; J: TRBJ1-5
CDR3: CATSRRGGVHNEQFF; DNA: TGTGCCACCAGCCGAAGGGGGGGTGTCCACAATGAGCAGTTCTTC; V: TRBV15; size: .; D: .; J: TRBJ2-1
CDR3: CASSYSMSTEAFF; DNA: TGTGCCAGCAGTTACTCGATGAGCACTGAAGCTTTCTTT; V: TRBV6-5; size: .; D: .; J: TRBJ1-1
CDR3: CASSQDALAGLSYEQYF; DNA: TGTGCCAGCAGCCAAGATGCACTAGCGGGCCTCTCCTACGAGCAGTACTTC; V: TRBV3-1; size: .; D: TRBD2; J: TRBJ2-7
CDR3: CASSLSGVKTEAFF; DNA: TGTGCCAGCAGCTTAAGTGGGGTTAAAACTGAAGCTTTCTTT; V: TRBV11-2; size: few; D: .; J: TRBJ1-1
CDR3: CASSTRGAAGWNSPLHF; DNA: TGTGCCAGTAGTACTCGGGGGGCCGCGGGCTGGAATTCACCCCTCCACTTT; V: TRBV19; size: few; D: .; J: TRBJ1-6
CDR3: CASSLRGVVTEAFF; DNA: TGTGCCAGCAGCTTGAGGGGGGTAGTCACTGAAGCTTTCTTT; V: TRBV5-5; size: .; D: .; J: TRBJ1-1
CDR3: CASSEVPGLLNQPQHF; DNA: TGTGCCAGCAGTGAAGTTCCGGGACTCCTCAATCAGCCCCAGCATTTT; V: TRBV6-1; size: .; D: .; J: TRBJ1-5
CDR3: CASSGRVINQPQHF; DNA: TGTGCCAGCAGCGGCAGGGTGATCAATCAGCCCCAGCATTTT; V: TRBV11-2; size: .; D: .; J: TRBJ1-5
CDR3: CASSQGQGPNTAFF; DNA: TGTGCCAGCAGCCAGGGACAGGGGCCAAATACAGCTTTCTTT; V: TRBV3-1; size: few; D: TRBD1; J: TRBJ1-1
CDR3: CASSLWRMNTGELFF; DNA: TGTGCCAGCAGCTTGTGGCGGATGAACACCGGGGAGCTGTTTTTT; V: TRBV5-6; size: .; D: .; J: TRBJ2-2
CDR3: CASGTQDYNSPLHF; DNA: TGTGCCAGCGGGACCCAGGATTATAATTCACCCCTCCACTTT; V: TRBV2; size: .; D: .; J: TRBJ1-6
CDR3: CSARDPVTGELFF; DNA: TGCAGTGCTAGAGATCCGGTCACCGGGGAGCTGTTTTTT; V: TRBV20-1; size: few; D: .; J: TRBJ2-2
CDR3: CASSPRIGRDQPQHF; DNA: TGTGCCAGCTCACCGAGGATAGGGAGGGATCAGCCCCAGCATTTT; V: TRBV18; size: .; D: .; J: TRBJ1-5
CDR3: CASSPLPTGGSGGYTF; DNA: TGCGCCAGCAGCCCACTTCCTACAGGGGGGTCGGGCGGCTACACCTTC; V: TRBV5-1; size: few; D: TRBD1; J: TRBJ1-2
CDR3: CASSGHVTPYEQYF; DNA: TGTGCCAGCAGCGGACATGTTACCCCCTACGAGCAGTACTTC; V: TRBV7-3; size: .; D: .; J: TRBJ2-7
CDR3: CASSYSSEQFF; DNA: TGTGCCAGCAGTTACTCTAGTGAGCAGTTCTTC; V: TRBV6-6; size: .; D: .; J: TRBJ2-1
CDR3: CATGSRSLERTQYF; DNA: TGTGCCACTGGTTCCAGATCCCTAGAGAGGACCCAGTACTTC; V: TRBV12-3/TRBV12-4; size: few; D: .; J: TRBJ2-5
CDR3: CASNGRGLFRGSYNEQFF; DNA: TGCGCCAGCAATGGCAGGGGGCTCTTTCGAGGGTCCTACAATGAGCAGTTCTTC; V: TRBV5-1; size: few; D: TRBD1; J: TRBJ2-1
CDR3: CASTPGARLAESTDTQYF; DNA: TGTGCCAGCACCCCGGGGGCCCGACTAGCCGAAAGCACAGATACGCAGTATTTT; V: TRBV25-1; size: few; D: .; J: TRBJ2-3
CDR3: CASSFNSGNTIYF; DNA: TGTGCCAGCAGCTTTAATTCTGGAAACACCATATATTTT; V: TRBV7-2; size: many; D: .; J: TRBJ1-3
CDR3: CASSLSQGQLLSDQPQHF; DNA: TGTGCCAGCAGCTTAAGCCAGGGTCAGCTTCTGTCGGATCAGCCCCAGCATTTT; V: TRBV7-6; size: .; D: .; J: TRBJ1-5
CDR3: CASSLGGFEETQYF; DNA: TGTGCCAGCAGCTTAGGGGGCTTTGAAGAGACCCAGTACTTC; V: TRBV7-7; size: few; D: .; J: TRBJ2-5
CDR3: CASSVTGVGYGYTF; DNA: TGTGCCAGCAGTGTTACAGGGGTTGGCTATGGCTACACCTTC; V: TRBV12-3/TRBV12-4; size: .; D: TRBD1; J: TRBJ1-2
CDR3: CASRQGAYNEQFF; DNA: TGTGCCAGTAGACAGGGCGCCTACAATGAGCAGTTCTTC; V: TRBV2; size: .; D: TRBD1; J: TRBJ2-1
CDR3: CSARDRRDGQETQYF; DNA: TGCAGTGCTAGAGACCGCCGGGACGGCCAAGAGACCCAGTACTTC; V: TRBV20-1; size: .; D: .; J: TRBJ2-5
CDR3: CASSQIGRGTKNIQYF; DNA: TGCGCCAGCAGCCAAATTGGTCGGGGAACCAAAAACATTCAGTACTTC; V: TRBV4-1; size: .; D: .; J: TRBJ2-4
CDR3: CSAGPARDSYTDTQYF; DNA: TGCAGTGCTGGCCCTGCCCGGGACTCCTACACAGATACGCAGTATTTT; V: TRBV20-1; size: many; D: .; J: TRBJ2-3
CDR3: CASSPGTGQPQHF; DNA: TGCGCCAGCAGCCCTGGGACCGGCCAGCCCCAGCATTTT; V: TRBV5-1; size: few; D: .; J: TRBJ1-5
CDR3: CASSQGIANTEAFF; DNA: TGCGCCAGCAGCCAAGGAATAGCGAACACTGAAGCTTTCTTT; V: TRBV4-1; size: many; D: .; J: TRBJ1-1
CDR3: CASSLRSGRLANYGYTF; DNA: TGTGCCAGCAGTTTAAGGTCAGGGCGGCTAGCTAACTATGGCTACACCTTC; V: TRBV12-3/TRBV12-4; size: .; D: .; J: TRBJ1-2
CDR3: CAISETTDTQYF; DNA: TGTGCCATCAGTGAGACTACAGATACGCAGTATTTT; V: TRBV10-3; size: .; D: .; J: TRBJ2-3
CDR3: CASSLPSLSSYNEQFF; DNA: TGTGCCAGCAGCTTACCTAGTCTGAGCTCCTACAATGAGCAGTTCTTC; V: TRBV7-6; size: .; D: .; J: TRBJ2-1
CDR3: CASMGPNEKLFF; DNA: TGCGCCAGCATGGGCCCTAATGAAAAACTGTTTTTT; V: TRBV5-1; size: once; D: .; J: TRBJ1-4